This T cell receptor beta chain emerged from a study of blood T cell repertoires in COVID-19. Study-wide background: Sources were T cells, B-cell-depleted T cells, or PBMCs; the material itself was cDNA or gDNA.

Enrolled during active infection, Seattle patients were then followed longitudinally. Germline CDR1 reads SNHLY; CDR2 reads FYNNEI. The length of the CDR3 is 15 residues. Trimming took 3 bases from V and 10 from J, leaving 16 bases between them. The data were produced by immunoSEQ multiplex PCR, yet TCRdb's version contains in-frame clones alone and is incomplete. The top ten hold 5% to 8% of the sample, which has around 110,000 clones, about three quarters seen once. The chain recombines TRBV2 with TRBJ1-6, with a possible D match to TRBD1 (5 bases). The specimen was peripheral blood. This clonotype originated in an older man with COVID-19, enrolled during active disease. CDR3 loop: CASSDRGLAGSPLHF. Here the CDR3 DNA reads TGTGCCAGCAGTGATAGGGGACTGGCGGGCTCACCCCTCCACTTT.